These 10 T cell receptor beta chains were all obtained from the same sample, sequenced in a study of shared clonotypes between healthy human individuals. CD45RO-negative, CCR7-positively selected cells formed the naive CD8 fraction, excluding terminally differentiated effector memory CD45RA+ cells. Generated by immunoSEQ multiplex PCR, the TCRdb table keeps only in-frame clones and is missing some. The data contain around 2.1 million clones, 90% to 95% of them singletons. Material: naive CD8+ T cells from PBMCs. Receptors originate from a young man in good health. Some clones in this sample may be carry-over from other donors' samples.

The count of this clone is one. The chain couples TRBV29-1 to TRBJ1-5, with D uncertain. The CDR3 sequence is 12 residues long. V was shortened by 3 bases and J by 9 bases, with 12 bases between the two germline ends. CDR1 SQVTM and CDR2 ANQGSEA come from the germline V gene. CDR3 DNA sequence: TGCAGCGTTGACGGGATGGCGGGGCCCCAGCATTTT. Translating it yields CSVDGMAGPQHF.

The chain employs TRBV27 and TRBJ2-7, with D perhaps matching TRBD1 (5 bases). This CDR3 has 14 residues. Germline V CDR1 and CDR2: MNHEY, SMNVEV (reference sequence). V was trimmed by 0 bases and J by 6 bases, leaving 12 bases between them. The chain's CDR3 is CASSLSGRVGEQYF. CDR3 nucleotides: TGTGCCAGCAGTTTATCTGGCAGGGTGGGCGAGCAGTACTTC.

The CDR3 sequence is CASSHSGTPPYEQYF. DNA for the CDR3: TGCGCCAGCAGCCATTCCGGGACTCCTCCCTACGAGCAGTACTTC. V and J are TRBV4-1 and TRBJ2-7; perhaps TRBD2 as D (6 bases). The CDR3 totals 15 residues. The germline V gene has CDR1 MGHRA and CDR2 YSYEKL. Trimming pared 3 bases from V and 2 bases from J, leaving 14 bases between.

This chain joins TRBV4-2 and TRBJ2-3; no clear D gene. The V end was cut by 1 base, the J end by 11 bases, with 19 bases between. Germline CDR1 LGHNA, CDR2 YNFKEQ. The CDR3 sequence is 15 residues long. The CDR3 nucleotides read TGTGCCAGCAGCCAAGTTATATCTGATAGGATAGGGCAGTATTTT. This gives the protein CASSQVISDRIGQYF.

The V and J genes are TRBV9 and TRBJ2-2; no clear D. The germline gives CDR1 SGDLS, CDR2 YYNGEE. The CDR3 is made up of 15 amino acids. The V and J ends lost 4 bases and 5 bases respectively, with 15 bases between them. CDR3 loop: CASSPLKFGTGELFF. The CDR3 nucleotides are TGTGCCAGCAGCCCCCTAAAATTTGGTACCGGGGAGCTGTTTTTT.

As concerns this clone: A much more abundant neighbour one base away suggests this may be a read error. The V call is TRBV21-1, the J call TRBJ2-1; TRBD2, the table's D call, lacks a check against the DNA. TRBV21-1 is labeled a pseudogene. The CDR3 consists of 16 residues. CDR3 in amino acids: CASSPSSGSSYNEQFF. Written as DNA, the CDR3 is TGTGCCAGCAGCCCCTCCAGCGGGAGCTCCTACAATGAGCAGTTCTTC.

This chain uses TRBV14 with TRBJ2-5; 7 bases agree with TRBD1. In germline, CDR1 is SGHDN, CDR2 FVKESK. V dropped 4 bases and J dropped 2; count of bases not matched to a gene: 1. This CDR3 spans 13 amino acids. The CDR3 DNA is TGTGCCAGCAGCCCGGGACAGCAAGAGACCCAGTACTTC. Translation gives CASSPGQQETQYF.

V and J are TRBV21-1 and TRBJ2-7; the listed D gene, TRBD1, was not tested against the DNA. TRBV21-1 corresponds to a pseudogene. The CDR3 is 15 amino acids. For the CDR3, the DNA is TGTGCCAGCAGCAACCGACAGGGGAGTGTCAACGAGCAGTACTTC. It is translated as CASSNRQGSVNEQYF.

This clone was seen once. The V gene is TRBV4-3, the J gene TRBJ1-1, with unresolved D. CDR1 is LGHNA, CDR2 YSLEER, per germline. The CDR3 consists of 15 residues. Between the trimmed V and J ends, which lost 4 bases and 1 base, there was a span of 13 bases. CDR3 in DNA: TGCGCCAGCAGCCCGGAGGCATGGGGGAACACTGAAGCTTTCTTT. It is translated as CASSPEAWGNTEAFF.

The J gene is TRBJ2-7, the V gene TRBV9; D possibly matches TRBD1 or TRBD2 (5 bases each). Germline-derived CDR1 and CDR2 are SGDLS and YYNGEE. The CDR3 runs 14 residues. The V end lost 4 bases, the J end lost 1 base, and 12 bases lay between the germline ends. The DNA of the CDR3 is TGTGCCAGCAGCCCCTCGGGACCGTCCTACGAGCAGTACTTC. Its protein is CASSPSGPSYEQYF.